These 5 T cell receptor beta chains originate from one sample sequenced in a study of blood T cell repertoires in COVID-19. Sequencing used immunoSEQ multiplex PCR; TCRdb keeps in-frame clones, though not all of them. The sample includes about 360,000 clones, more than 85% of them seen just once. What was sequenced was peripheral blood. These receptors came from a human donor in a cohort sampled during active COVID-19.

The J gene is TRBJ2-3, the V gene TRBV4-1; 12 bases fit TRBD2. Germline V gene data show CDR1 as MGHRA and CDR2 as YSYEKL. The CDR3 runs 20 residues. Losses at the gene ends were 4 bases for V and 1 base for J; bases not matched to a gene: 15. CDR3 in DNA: TGCGCCAGCAGCCCCTTAACCTCAGGACTAGCGGGGATAGGCACAGATACGCAGTATTTT. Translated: CASSPLTSGLAGIGTDTQYF.

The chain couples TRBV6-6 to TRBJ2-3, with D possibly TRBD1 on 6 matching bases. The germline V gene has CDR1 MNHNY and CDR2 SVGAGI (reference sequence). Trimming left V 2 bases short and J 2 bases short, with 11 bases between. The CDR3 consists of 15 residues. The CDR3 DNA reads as TGTGCCAGCAGTTACGGTACAGGGACCACAGATACGCAGTATTTT. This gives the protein CASSYGTGTTDTQYF.

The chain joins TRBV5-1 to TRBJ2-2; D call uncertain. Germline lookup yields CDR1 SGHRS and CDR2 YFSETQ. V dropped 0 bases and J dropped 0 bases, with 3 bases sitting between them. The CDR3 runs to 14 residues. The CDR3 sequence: CASSLGANTGELFF. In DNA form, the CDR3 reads TGCGCCAGCAGCTTGGGAGCGAACACCGGGGAGCTGTTTTTT.

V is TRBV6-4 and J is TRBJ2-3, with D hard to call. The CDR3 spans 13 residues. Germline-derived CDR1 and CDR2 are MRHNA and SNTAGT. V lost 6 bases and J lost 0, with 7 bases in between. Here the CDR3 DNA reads TGTGCCAGCAGGAGAGCAAGCACAGATACGCAGTATTTT. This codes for CASRRASTDTQYF.

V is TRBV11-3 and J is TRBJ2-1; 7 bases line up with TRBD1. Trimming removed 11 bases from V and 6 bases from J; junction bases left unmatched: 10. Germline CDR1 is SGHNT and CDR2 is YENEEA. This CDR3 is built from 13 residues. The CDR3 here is CAHRGLEFNEQFF. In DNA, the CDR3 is TGTGCCCACAGGGGTTTAGAATTCAATGAGCAGTTCTTC. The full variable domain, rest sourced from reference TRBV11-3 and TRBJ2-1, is EAGVVQSPRYKIIEKKQPVAFWCNPISGHNTLYWYLQNLGQGPELLIRYENEEAVDDSQLPKDRFSAERLKGVDSTLKIQPAELGDSAVYLCAHRGLEFNEQFFGPGTRLTVL.